A selection of T cell receptor beta chains follows, all from one sample in a study of human T cells and chemical hapten exposure. From the 5' RACE reads, TCRdb called clonotypes with MiXCR, one entry per CDR3 protein. The repertoire has roughly 120,000 distinct CDR3 sequences, around 20% of them found once; the top ten carry about 3%. All receptors come from a human donor in good health. Each CDR3 is given with its conserved first and last residue. The D gene is left open where the match is weak. Only part of the rows carry a size: once, few, many, or a class if the clone is expanded.

.	TRBV19	.	TRBJ2-5	CASSGERLSYETQYF	TGTGCCAGTAGTGGGGAAAGACTGTCGTACGAGACCCAGTACTTC
few	TRBV20-1	TRBD1	TRBJ1-2	CSASPTGTGGYTF	TGCAGTGCTAGTCCTACCGGGACAGGGGGCTACACCTTC
many	TRBV6-1	.	TRBJ1-1	CASRAGTPNTEAFF	TGTGCCAGCAGGGCCGGGACACCGAACACTGAAGCTTTCTTT
.	TRBV11-2	.	TRBJ2-1	CASSFLGEQFF	TGTGCCAGCAGCTTCCTAGGTGAGCAGTTCTTC
few	TRBV5-4	.	TRBJ2-3	CASSLGPKATDTQYF	TGTGCCAGCAGCTTGGGGCCCAAAGCTACAGATACGCAGTATTTT
.	TRBV4-1	.	TRBJ1-5	CASSGDTPSNQPQHF	TGCGCCAGCAGCGGGGACACCCCTAGCAATCAGCCCCAGCATTTT
.	TRBV7-9	.	TRBJ1-2	CASSQSRAIGGYTF	TGTGCCAGCAGCCAATCGAGGGCCATAGGAGGCTACACCTTC
.	TRBV5-6	.	TRBJ2-1	CASSFLDRLVATYNEQFF	TGTGCCAGCAGCTTCCTCGACAGGTTGGTGGCAACCTACAATGAGCAGTTCTTC
.	TRBV6-5	.	TRBJ2-1	CASSRGGQRNEQFF	TGTGCCAGCAGCCGAGGAGGACAGCGCAATGAGCAGTTCTTC
.	TRBV6-1	.	TRBJ2-1	CASRSARLDEQFF	TGTGCCAGCAGGAGCGCGCGGTTAGATGAGCAGTTCTTC
few	TRBV7-9	.	TRBJ1-6	CASSLEIRDSPLHF	TGTGCCAGCAGCTTAGAGATCAGGGACTCACCCCTCCACTTT